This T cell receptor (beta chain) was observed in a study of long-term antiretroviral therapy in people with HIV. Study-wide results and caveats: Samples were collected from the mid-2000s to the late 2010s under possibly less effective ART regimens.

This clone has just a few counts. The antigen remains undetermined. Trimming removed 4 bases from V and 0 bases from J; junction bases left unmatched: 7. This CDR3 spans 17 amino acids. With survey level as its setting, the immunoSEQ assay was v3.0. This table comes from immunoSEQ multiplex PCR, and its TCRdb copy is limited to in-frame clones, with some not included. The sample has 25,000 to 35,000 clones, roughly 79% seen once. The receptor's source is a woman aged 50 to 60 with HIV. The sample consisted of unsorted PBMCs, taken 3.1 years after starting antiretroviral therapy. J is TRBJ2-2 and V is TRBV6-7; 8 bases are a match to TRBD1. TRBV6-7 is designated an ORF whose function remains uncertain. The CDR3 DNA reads TGTGCCAGCAGTTTACTAAGACAGGGGTCGAACACCGGGGAGCTGTTTTTT. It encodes CASSLLRQGSNTGELFF.